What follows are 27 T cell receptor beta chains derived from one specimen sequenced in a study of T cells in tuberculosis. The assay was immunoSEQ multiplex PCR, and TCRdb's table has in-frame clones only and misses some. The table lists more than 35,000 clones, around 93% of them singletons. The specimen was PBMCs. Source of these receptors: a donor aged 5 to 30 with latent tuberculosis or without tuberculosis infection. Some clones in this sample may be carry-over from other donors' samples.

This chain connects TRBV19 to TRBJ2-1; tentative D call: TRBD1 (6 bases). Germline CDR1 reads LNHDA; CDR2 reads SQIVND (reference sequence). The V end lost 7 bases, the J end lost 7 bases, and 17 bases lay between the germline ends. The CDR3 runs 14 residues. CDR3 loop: CASTPDRLQNEQFF. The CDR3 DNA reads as TGTGCCAGTACCCCCGACAGGTTACAAAATGAGCAGTTCTTC. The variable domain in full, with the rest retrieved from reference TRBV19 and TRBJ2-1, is DGGITQSPKYLFRKEGQNVTLSCEQNLNHDAMYWYRQDPGQGLRLIYYSQIVNDFQKGDIAEGYSVSREKKESFPLTVTSAQKNPTAFYLCASTPDRLQNEQFFGPGTRLTVL.

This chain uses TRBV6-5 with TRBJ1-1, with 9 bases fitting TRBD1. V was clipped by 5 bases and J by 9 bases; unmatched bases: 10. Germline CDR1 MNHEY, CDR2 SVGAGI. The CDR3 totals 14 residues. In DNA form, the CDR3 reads TGTGCCAGCAGTATACCGGGACAGGGTAGTAAAGCTTTCTTT. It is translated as CASSIPGQGSKAFF.

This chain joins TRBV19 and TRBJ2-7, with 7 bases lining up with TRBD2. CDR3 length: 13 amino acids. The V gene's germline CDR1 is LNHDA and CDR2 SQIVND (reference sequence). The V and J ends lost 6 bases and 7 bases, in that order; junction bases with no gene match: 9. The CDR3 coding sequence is TGTGCCAGTAGCCCATTCAGCGGGACGGAGCAGTACTTC. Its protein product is CASSPFSGTEQYF.

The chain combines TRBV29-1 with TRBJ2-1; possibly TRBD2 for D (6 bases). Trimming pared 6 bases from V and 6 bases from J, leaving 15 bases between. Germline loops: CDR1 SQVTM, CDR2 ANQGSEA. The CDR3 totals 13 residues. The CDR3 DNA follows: TGCAGCGTAACTCCGGGACTCGGCAATGAGCAGTTCTTC. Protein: CSVTPGLGNEQFF.

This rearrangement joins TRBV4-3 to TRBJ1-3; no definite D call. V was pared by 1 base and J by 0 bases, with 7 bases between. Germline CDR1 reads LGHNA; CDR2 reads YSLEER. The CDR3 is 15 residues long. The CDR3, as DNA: TGCGCCAGCAGCCAAGTTATGAGCTCTGGAAACACCATATATTTT. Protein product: CASSQVMSSGNTIYF.

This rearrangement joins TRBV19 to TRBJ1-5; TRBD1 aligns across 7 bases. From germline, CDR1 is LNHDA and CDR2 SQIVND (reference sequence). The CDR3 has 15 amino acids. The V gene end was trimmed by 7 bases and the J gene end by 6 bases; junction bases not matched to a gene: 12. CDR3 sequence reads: CASKTLDRVGQPQHF. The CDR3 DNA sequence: TGTGCCAGTAAAACCCTTGACAGGGTTGGTCAGCCCCAGCATTTT.

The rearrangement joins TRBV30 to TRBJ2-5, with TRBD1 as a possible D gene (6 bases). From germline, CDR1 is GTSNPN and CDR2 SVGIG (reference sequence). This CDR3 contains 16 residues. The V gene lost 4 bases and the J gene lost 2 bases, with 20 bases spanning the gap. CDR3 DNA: TGTGCCTGGAATCTCCGCAACAGGGCCCGGCAAGAGACCCAGTACTTC. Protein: CAWNLRNRARQETQYF.

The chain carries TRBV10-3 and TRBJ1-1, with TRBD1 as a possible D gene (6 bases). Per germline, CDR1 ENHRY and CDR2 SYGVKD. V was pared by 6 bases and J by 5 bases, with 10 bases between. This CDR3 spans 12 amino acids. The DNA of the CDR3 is TGTGCCATCAGCGCAAGGGGGACTGAAGCTTTCTTT. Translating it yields CAISARGTEAFF.

For the CDR3, the DNA is TGTGCCATTAAGACAGGGGGCGCTTCTGGGGCCAACGTCCTGACTTTC. This codes for CAIKTGGASGANVLTF. The rearrangement links TRBV10-3 to TRBJ2-6, with 10 positions matching TRBD1. The CDR3 is made up of 16 amino acids. CDR1 ENHRY and CDR2 SYGVKD come from the germline V gene. Losses at the gene ends were 9 bases for V and 1 base for J; bases not matched to a gene: 6.

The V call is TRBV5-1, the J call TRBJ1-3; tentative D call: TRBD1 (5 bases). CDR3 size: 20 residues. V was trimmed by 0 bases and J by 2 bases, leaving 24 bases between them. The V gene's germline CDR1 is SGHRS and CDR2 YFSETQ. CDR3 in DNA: TGCGCCAGCAGCTTGGAGGGCGGGACGGGGACGACGGAGGCTGGAAACACCATATATTTT. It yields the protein CASSLEGGTGTTEAGNTIYF.

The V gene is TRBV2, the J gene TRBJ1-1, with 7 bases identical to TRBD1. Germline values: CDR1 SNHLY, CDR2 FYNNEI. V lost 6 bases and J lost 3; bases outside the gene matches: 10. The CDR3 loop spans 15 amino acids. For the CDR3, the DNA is TGTGCCAGCAGGGATGGGCAGGGGGAGCACACTGAAGCTTTCTTT. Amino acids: CASRDGQGEHTEAFF.

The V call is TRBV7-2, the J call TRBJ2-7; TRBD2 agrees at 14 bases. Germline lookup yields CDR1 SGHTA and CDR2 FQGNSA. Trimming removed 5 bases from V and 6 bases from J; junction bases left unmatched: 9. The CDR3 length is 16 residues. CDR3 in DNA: TGTGCCAGCAGCCTCCGGACTAGCGGGGGGATTACCGAGCAGTACTTC. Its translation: CASSLRTSGGITEQYF.

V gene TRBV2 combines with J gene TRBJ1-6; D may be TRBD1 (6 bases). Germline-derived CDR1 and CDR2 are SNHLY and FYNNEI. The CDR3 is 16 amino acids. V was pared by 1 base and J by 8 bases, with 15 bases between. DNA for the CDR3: TGTGCCAGCAGTGAAGGAATAAACAGGGTCGATTCACCCCTCCACTTT. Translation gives CASSEGINRVDSPLHF.

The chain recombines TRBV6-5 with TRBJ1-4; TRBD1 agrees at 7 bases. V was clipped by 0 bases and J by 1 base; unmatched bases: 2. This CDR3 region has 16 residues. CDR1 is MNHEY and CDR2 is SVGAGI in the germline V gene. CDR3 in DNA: TGTGCCAGCAGTTACTCAGGGGGCGGAACTAATGAAAAACTGTTTTTT. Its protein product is CASSYSGGGTNEKLFF.

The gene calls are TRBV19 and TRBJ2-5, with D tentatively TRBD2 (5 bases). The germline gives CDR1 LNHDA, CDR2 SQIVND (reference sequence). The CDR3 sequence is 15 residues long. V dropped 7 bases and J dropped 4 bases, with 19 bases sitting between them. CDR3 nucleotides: TGTGCCAGTACCCAAAGCGGACCGTGGGGAGAGACCCAGTACTTC. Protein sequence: CASTQSGPWGETQYF.

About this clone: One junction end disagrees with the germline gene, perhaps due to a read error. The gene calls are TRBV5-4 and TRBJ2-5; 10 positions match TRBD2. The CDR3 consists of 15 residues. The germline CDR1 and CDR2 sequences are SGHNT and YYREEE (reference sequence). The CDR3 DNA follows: TGTGCCAGTAGCTTACAGCGGGGGGGCCGAGAGACCCAGTACTTC. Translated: CASSLQRGGRETQYF.

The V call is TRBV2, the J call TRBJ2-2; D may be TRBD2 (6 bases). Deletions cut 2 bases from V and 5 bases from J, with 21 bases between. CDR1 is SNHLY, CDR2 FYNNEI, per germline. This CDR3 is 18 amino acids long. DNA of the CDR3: TGTGCCAGCAGTGAAAGGCGGGGTACGCGGCGGCTTACCGGGGAGCTGTTTTTT. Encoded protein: CASSERRGTRRLTGELFF. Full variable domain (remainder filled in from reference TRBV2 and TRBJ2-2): EPEVTQTPSHQVTQMGQEVILRCVPISNHLYFYWYRQILGQKVEFLVSFYNNEISEKSEIFDDQFSVERPDGSNFTLKIRSTKLEDSAMYFCASSERRGTRRLTGELFFGEGSRLTVL.

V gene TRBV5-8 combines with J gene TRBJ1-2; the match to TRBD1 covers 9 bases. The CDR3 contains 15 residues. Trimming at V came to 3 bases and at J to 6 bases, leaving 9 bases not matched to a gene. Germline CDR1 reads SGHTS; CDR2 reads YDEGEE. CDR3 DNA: TGTGCCAGCAGCTACAAATGGACAGGGGTTCATGGCTACACCTTC. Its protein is CASSYKWTGVHGYTF.

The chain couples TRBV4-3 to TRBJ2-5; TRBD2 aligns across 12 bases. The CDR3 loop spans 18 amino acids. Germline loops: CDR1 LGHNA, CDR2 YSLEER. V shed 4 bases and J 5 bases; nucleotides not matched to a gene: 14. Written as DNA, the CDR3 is TGCGCCAGCAGCCCCGGACAGGGAACTAGCGGGGGGCGCGAGACCCAGTACTTC. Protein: CASSPGQGTSGGRETQYF.

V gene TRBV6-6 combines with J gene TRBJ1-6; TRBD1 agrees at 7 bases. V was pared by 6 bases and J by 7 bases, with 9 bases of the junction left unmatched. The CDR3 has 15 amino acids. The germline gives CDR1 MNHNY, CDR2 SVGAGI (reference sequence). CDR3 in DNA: TGTGCCAGCAGCCGCGGGGACAGAGAAAATTCACCCCTCCACTTT. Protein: CASSRGDRENSPLHF.

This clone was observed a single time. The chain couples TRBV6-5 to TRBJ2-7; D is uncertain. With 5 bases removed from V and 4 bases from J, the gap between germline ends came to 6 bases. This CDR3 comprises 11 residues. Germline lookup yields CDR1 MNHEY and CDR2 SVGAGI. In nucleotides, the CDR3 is TGTGCCAGCAGTGAGGCGTACGAGCAGTACGTC. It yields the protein CASSEAYEQYV.

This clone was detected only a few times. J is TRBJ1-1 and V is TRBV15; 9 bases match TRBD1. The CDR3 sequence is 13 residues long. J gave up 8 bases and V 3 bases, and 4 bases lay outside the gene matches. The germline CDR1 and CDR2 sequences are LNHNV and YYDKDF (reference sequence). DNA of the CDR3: TGTGCCACCAGCAGTGTAGGACAGGGGGAAGCTTTCTTT. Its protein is CATSSVGQGEAFF.

The CDR3 spells CASNKAGGGNTQYF. As DNA, the CDR3 is TGTGCCAGTAATAAAGCGGGGGGAGGAAATACGCAGTATTTT. The chain combines TRBV19 with TRBJ2-3; TRBD2 aligns across 9 bases. The CDR3 sequence is 14 residues long. Trimming took 7 bases from V and 7 from J; bases not matched to a gene: 9. Germline values: CDR1 LNHDA, CDR2 SQIVND (reference sequence).

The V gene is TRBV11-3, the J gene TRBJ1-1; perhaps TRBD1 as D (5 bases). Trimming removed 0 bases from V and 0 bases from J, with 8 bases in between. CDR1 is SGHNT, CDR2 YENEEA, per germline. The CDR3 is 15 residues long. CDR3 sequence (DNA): TGTGCCAGCAGCTTAGATTCAGGGCTGAACACTGAAGCTTTCTTT. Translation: CASSLDSGLNTEAFF. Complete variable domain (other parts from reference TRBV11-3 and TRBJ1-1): EAGVVQSPRYKIIEKKQPVAFWCNPISGHNTLYWYLQNLGQGPELLIRYENEEAVDDSQLPKDRFSAERLKGVDSTLKIQPAELGDSAVYLCASSLDSGLNTEAFFGQGTRLTVV.

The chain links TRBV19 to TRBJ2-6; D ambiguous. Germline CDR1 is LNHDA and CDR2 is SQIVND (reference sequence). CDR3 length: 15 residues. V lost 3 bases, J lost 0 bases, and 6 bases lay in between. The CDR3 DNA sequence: TGTGCCAGTAGTATTCCAGACTCTGGGGCCAACGTCCTGACTTTC. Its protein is CASSIPDSGANVLTF.

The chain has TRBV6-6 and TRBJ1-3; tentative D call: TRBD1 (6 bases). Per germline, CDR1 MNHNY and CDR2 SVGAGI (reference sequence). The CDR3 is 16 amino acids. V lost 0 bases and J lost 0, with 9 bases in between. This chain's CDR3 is CASSYSRQASGNTIYF. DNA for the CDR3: TGTGCCAGCAGTTACTCGAGACAGGCCTCTGGAAACACCATATATTTT.

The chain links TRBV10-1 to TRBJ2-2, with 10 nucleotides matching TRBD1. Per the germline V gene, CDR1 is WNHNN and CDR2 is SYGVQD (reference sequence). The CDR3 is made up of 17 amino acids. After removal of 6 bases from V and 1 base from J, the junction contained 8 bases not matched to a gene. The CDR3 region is CASSDWGQGWNTGELFF. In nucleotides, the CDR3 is TGCGCCAGCAGCGACTGGGGACAGGGGTGGAACACCGGGGAGCTGTTTTTT.